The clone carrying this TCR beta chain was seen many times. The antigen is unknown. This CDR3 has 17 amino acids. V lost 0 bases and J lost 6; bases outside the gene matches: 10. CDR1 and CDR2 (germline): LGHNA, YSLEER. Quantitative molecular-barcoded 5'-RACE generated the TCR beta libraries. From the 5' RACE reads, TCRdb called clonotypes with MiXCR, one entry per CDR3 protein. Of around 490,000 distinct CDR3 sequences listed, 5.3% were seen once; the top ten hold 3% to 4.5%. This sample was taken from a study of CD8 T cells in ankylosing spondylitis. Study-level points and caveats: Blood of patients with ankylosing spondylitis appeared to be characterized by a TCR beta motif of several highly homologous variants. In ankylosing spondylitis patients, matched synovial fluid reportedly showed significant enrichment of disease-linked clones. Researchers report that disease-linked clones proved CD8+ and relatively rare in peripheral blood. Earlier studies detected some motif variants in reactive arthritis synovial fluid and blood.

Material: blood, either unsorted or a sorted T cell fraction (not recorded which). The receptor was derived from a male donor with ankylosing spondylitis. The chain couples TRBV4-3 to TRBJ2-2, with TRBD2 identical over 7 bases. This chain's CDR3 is CASSQEVGGRGAGELFF. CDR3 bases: TGCGCCAGCAGCCAAGAAGTGGGCGGGAGAGGCGCCGGGGAGCTGTTTTTT.